This T cell receptor (beta chain) was captured in a study of regulatory T cells in long-lasting Graves disease. The overall study: Disease was considered persistent Graves' disease after over 5 years of antithyroid drugs (with positive TSH receptor antibodies).

Germline CDR1 and CDR2: SNHLY and FYNNEI. The CDR3 is 11 amino acids. V lost 11 bases, J lost 2 bases, and 9 bases lay in between. Findings and caveats of the study: Peripheral blood alone, not thyroid tissue, underwent study.

Time point meaning: persistent/refractory GD, antithyroid drugs over 5 years with positive TRAb. Generation of the TCR library employed RNA extracted from PBMCs. Peripheral blood, about 9 milliliters of it, was drawn into EDTA tubes. This clonotype came up many times. The antigen is undetermined. Arm-PCR of CDR3 regions and iRepertoire HTBI primers were used to build TCR beta libraries. TCRdb fed the multiplex PCR reads into MiXCR, producing one record per CDR3 protein. The sample shows over 250,000 distinct CDR3 sequences, 22% of them seen only once. This chain uses TRBV2 with TRBJ1-1; a weak D match, TRBD1 (5 bases). Specimen: peripheral blood mononuclear cells (PBMCs), collected when the disease was refractory, from a patient treated with antithyroid drugs. The sequence was obtained from a female donor with Graves disease. CDR3 sequence: CAGRGNTEAFF. The CDR3 DNA reads as TGTGCCGGGAGGGGTAACACTGAAGCTTTCTTT.